This entry concerns a single TCR beta chain. What it binds is unknown. This sample is drawn from a study of CD8+ T cells in alopecia areata. The treatment is: oral pan-JAK inhibitor, 5-10 mg twice daily. cDNA serving as the sequencing template came from extracted, reverse transcribed RNA. The method was immunoSEQ multiplex PCR; TCRdb's version includes in-frame clones alone and lacks a portion of them. The sample lists about 160,000 clones, under 70% occurring once. Germline V gives CDR1 GTSNPN, CDR2 SVGIG (reference sequence). Trimming took off 3 bases at V and 0 bases at J, with 14 bases between the two ends. This CDR3 has 16 residues. Study-level findings and limits: Normal-skin resident alphabeta T cells also appear among scalp sample sequences. There were many expanded lesional clones persisting in scalp and blood during tofacitinib. Sharing of TCRs across patients appeared less clear than in mice, possibly for HLA-related reasons.

This receptor was identified in a human donor with alopecia areata. The chain employs TRBV30 and TRBJ1-4; possibly TRBD1 for D (5 bases). The input for sequencing was CD4+ T cells sorted from blood, taken at week 4, from a patient treated with tofacitinib. The CDR3: CAWSSPGLSTNEKLFF. As DNA, the CDR3 is TGTGCCTGGAGCTCTCCGGGACTATCAACTAATGAAAAACTGTTTTTT. The complete variable domain, with remaining parts taken from reference TRBV30 and TRBJ1-4, reads SQTIHQWPATLVQPVGSPLSLECTVEGTSNPNLYWYRQAAGRGLQLLFYSVGIGQISSEVPQNLSASRPQDRQFILSSKKLLLSDSGFYLCAWSSPGLSTNEKLFFGSGTQLSVL.